The T cell receptor (beta chain) described here comes from a study of blood T cell repertoires in COVID-19. The data were produced by immunoSEQ multiplex PCR, yet TCRdb's version contains in-frame clones alone and is incomplete. The data contain 140,000 or so clones, 79% of them seen just once; the ten biggest clones take up under 10%. This CDR3 is built from 17 residues. V was clipped by 4 bases and J by 3 bases; unmatched bases: 7. CDR1 and CDR2 (germline): SGHRS, YFSETQ. The rearrangement links TRBV5-1 to TRBJ1-6, with TRBD1 matching 10 bases. Sequencing was performed on peripheral blood. The receptor comes from a man aged 45-65 years with active or convalescent COVID-19. The CDR3 spells CASSVADRGDYNSPLHF. The DNA of the CDR3 is TGCGCCAGCAGCGTGGCGGACAGGGGGGACTATAATTCACCCCTCCACTTT.